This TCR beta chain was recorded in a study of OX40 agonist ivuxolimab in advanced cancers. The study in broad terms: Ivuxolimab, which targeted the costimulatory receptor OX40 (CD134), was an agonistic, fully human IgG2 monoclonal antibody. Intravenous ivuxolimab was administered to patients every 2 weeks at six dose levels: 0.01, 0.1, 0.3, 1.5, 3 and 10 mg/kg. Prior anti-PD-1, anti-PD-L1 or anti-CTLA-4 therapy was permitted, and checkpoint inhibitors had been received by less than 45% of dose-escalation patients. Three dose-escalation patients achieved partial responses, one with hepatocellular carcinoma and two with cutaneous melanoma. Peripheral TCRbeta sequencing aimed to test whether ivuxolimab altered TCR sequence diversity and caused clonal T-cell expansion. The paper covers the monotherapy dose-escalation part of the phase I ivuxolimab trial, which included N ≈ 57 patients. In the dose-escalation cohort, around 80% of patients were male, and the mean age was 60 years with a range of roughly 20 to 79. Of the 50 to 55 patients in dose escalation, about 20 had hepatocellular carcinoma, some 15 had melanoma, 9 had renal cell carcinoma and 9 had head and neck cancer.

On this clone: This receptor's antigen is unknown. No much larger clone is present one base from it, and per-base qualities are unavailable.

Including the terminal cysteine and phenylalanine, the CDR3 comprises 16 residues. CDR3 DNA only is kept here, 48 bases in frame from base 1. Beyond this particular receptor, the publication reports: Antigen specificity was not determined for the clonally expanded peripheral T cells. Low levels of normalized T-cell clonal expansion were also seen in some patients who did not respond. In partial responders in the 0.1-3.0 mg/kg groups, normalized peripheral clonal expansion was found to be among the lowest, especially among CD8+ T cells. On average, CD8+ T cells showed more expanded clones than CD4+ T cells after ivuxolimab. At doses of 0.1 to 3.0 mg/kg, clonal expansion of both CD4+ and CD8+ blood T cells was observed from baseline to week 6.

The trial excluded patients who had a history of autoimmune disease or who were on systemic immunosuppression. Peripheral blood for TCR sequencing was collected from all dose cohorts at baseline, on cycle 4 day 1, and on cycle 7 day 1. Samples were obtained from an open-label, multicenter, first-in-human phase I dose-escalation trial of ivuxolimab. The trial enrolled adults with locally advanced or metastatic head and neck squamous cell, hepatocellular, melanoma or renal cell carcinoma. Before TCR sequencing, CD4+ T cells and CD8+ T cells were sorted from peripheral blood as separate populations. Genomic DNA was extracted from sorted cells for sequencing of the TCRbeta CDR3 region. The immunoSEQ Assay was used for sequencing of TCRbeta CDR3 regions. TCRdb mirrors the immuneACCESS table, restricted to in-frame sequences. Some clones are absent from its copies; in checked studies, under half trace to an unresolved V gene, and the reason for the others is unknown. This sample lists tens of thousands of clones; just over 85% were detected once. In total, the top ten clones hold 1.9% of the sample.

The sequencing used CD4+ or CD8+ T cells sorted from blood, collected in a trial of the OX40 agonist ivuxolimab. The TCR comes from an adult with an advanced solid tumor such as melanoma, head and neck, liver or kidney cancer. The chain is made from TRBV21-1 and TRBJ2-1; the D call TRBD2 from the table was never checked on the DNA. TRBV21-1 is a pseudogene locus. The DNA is TGTGCCAGCTTCAGCGCTGGGAGGACCCGATACAATGAGCAGTTCTTC. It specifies CASFSAGRTRYNEQFF.